This TCR beta chain was recovered during a study of T cell changes during pregnancy in multiple sclerosis. The CDR3 contains 14 residues. Germline lookup yields CDR1 SEHNR and CDR2 FQNEAQ (reference sequence). The ends were cut back, 0 bases at V and 4 bases at J, with 10 bases in the middle. The method was immunoSEQ multiplex PCR; TCRdb's version includes in-frame clones alone and lacks a portion of them. Counted here are about 39,000 clones, 90% to 95% occurring once; the ten biggest clones make up about 0.38%. This clonotype was sampled from a female donor with multiple sclerosis, enrolled in a pregnancy study. The chain has TRBV7-9 and TRBJ2-7, with D maybe TRBD2 (5 bases). This specimen consisted of CD4+ T cells from peripheral blood mononuclear cells, obtained after pregnancy. CDR3 DNA sequence: TGTGCCAGCAGCTTAGCGGCTAGCTCTTACGAGCAGTACTTC. It specifies CASSLAASSYEQYF. The whole variable domain, filled in from reference TRBV7-9 and TRBJ2-7, reads DTGVSQNPRHKITKRGQNVTFRCDPISEHNRLYWYRQTLGQGPEFLTYFQNEAQLEKSRLLSDRFSAERPKGSFSTLEIQRTEQGDSAMYLCASSLAASSYEQYFGPGTRLTVT.